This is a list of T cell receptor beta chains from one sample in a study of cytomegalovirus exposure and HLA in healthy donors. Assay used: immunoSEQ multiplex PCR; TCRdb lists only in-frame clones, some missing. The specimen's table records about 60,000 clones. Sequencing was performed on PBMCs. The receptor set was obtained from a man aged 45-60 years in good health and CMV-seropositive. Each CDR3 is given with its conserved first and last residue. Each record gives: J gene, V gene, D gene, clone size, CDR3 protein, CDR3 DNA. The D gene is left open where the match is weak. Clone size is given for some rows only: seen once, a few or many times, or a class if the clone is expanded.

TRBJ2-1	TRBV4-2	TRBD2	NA	CASSQDSSGEVNEQFF	TGTGCCAGCAGCCAAGATTCCAGCGGGGAGGTTAATGAGCAGTTCTTC
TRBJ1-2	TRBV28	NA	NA	CASSLPGEGGYTF	TGTGCCAGCAGTTTACCAGGGGAAGGTGGCTACACCTTC
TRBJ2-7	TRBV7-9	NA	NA	CASSARDKHYEQYF	TGTGCCAGCAGCGCCCGGGACAAGCACTACGAGCAGTACTTC
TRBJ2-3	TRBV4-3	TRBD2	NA	CASSQGLAGGLRTQYF	TGCGCCAGCAGCCAGGGACTAGCGGGAGGGTTAAGAACGCAGTATTTT
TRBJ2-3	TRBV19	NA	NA	CASSIAVSGSADTQYF	TGTGCCAGTAGTATAGCCGTTTCAGGGTCCGCAGATACGCAGTATTTT
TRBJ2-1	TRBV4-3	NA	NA	CASSQDLREQFF	TGCGCCAGCAGCCAAGATCTACGTGAGCAGTTCTTC
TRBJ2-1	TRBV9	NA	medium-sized	CASSGKESHDNEQFF	TGTGCCAGCAGCGGAAAGGAGTCCCACGACAATGAGCAGTTCTTC
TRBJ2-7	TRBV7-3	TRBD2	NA	CASSSTSDSYEQYF	TGTGCCAGCAGCTCGACTAGCGACTCCTACGAGCAGTACTTC
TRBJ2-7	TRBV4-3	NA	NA	CASSQDLVAEEQYF	TGCGCCAGCAGCCAAGATCTTGTGGCGGAAGAGCAGTACTTC
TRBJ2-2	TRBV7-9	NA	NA	CASSPSGHPNTGELFF	TGTGCCAGCAGCCCCAGCGGTCACCCGAACACCGGGGAGCTGTTTTTT
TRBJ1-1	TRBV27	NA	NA	CASEGGHRAFF	TGTGCCAGCGAGGGGGGGCATAGAGCTTTCTTT
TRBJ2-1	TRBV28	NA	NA	CASSFRREQYEQFF	TGTGCCAGCAGTTTTAGGAGGGAGCAGTATGAGCAGTTCTTC
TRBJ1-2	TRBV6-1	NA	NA	CASSERVRGSLGYGYTF	TGTGCCAGCAGTGAAAGAGTCAGGGGAAGTCTAGGCTATGGCTACACCTTC
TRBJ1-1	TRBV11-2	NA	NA	CASSLDRGAQAFF	TGTGCCAGCAGCTTAGATCGGGGAGCCCAGGCTTTCTTT
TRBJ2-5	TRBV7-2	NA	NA	CASSSRGTQYF	TGTGCCAGCAGTAGTAGGGGGACCCAGTACTTC
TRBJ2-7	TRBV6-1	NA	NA	CASSEGVRVYEQYF	TGTGCCAGCAGTGAAGGGGTCAGGGTCTACGAGCAGTACTTC
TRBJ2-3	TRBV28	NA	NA	CASTPRGILPDTQYF	TGTGCCAGCACCCCCAGAGGTATTCTCCCAGATACGCAGTATTTT
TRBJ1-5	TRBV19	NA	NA	CASSIDAGQHSNQPQHF	TGTGCCAGTAGTATAGATGCGGGGCAGCATAGCAATCAGCCCCAGCATTTT
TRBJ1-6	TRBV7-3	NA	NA	CASSNRVGSPLHF	TGTGCCAGCAGCAACAGGGTAGGATCACCCCTCCACTTT
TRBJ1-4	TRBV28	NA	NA	CASSFPSRPEKLFF	TGTGCCAGCAGTTTCCCTTCCAGGCCGGAAAAACTGTTTTTT
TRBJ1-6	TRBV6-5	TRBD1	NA	CASSSSGTGVTLHF	TGTGCCAGCAGTTCATCCGGGACAGGGGTTACCCTCCACTTT
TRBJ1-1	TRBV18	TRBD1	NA	CASSTGQGRTEAFF	TGTGCCAGCTCAACCGGACAGGGGAGGACTGAAGCTTTCTTT
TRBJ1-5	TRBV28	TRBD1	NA	CASSLRGTGMNF	TGTGCCAGCAGCCTCAGGGGGACTGGCATGAATTTT
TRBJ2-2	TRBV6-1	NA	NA	CASSEQSYGTGELFF	TGTGCCAGCAGTGAGCAATCCTATGGTACCGGGGAGCTGTTTTTT
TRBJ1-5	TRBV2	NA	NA	CASSVGGASNQPQHF	TGTGCCAGCAGTGTCGGAGGGGCGAGCAATCAGCCCCAGCATTTT
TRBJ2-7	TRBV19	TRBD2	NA	CASSGLADSYEQYF	TGTGCCAGTAGCGGACTAGCGGACTCCTACGAGCAGTACTTC
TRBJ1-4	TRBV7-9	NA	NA	CASSPTPGALGEKLFF	TGTGCCAGCAGCCCCACTCCAGGGGCGCTGGGTGAAAAACTGTTTTTT
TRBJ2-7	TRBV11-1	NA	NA	CASSLDPVPSYEQYF	TGTGCCAGCAGCTTAGACCCAGTCCCTTCCTACGAGCAGTACTTC
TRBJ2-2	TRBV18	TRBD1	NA	CASSPDRGLTGELFF	TGTGCCAGCTCACCTGACAGGGGGCTCACCGGGGAGCTGTTTTTT
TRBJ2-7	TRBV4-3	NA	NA	CASSQDLPGANEQYF	TGCGCCAGCAGCCAAGATCTACCTGGAGCGAACGAGCAGTACTTC
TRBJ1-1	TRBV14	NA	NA	CASSQESSKAFF	TGTGCCAGCAGCCAAGAGTCGAGCAAAGCTTTCTTT
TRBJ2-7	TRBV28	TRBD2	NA	CASSLLAGVNEQYF	TGTGCCAGCAGTCTCCTAGCGGGAGTAAACGAGCAGTACTTC